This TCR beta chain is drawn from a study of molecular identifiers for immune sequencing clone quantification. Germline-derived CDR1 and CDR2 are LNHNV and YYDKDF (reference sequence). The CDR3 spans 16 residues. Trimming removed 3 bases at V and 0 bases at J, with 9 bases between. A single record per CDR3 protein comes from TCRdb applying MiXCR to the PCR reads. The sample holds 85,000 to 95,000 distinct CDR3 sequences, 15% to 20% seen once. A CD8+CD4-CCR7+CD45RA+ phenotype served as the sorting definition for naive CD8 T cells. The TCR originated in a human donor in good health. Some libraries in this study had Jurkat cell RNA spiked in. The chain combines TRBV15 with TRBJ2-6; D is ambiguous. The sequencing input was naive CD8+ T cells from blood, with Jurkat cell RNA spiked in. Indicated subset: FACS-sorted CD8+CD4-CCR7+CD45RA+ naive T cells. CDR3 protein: CATSSSTSSGANVLTF. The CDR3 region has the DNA TGTGCCACCAGCAGCTCAACAAGCTCTGGGGCCAACGTCCTGACTTTC.